Listed below are T cell receptor beta chains from one sample, sequenced in a study of blood T cell repertoires in COVID-19. The method was immunoSEQ multiplex PCR; TCRdb's version includes in-frame clones alone and lacks a portion of them. The sample comprises about 98,000 clones, 82% of which are singletons, and approximately 11% rests with the top ten. The specimen sequenced was peripheral blood. Source of these receptors: a man aged 70 or older with active or convalescent COVID-19. Both conserved end residues are part of each CDR3. D genes are given only for firm matches. Clone size appears in some rows only: once, few, many, or a class for an expanded clone.

J,D,size,V,CDR3,DNA
TRBJ1-2,.,.,TRBV5-1,CASSLGGHLDGYTF,TGCGCCAGCAGCTTGGGGGGGCACCTAGATGGCTACACCTTC
TRBJ1-1,.,.,TRBV6-5,CASSRGGGGNTEAFF,TGTGCCAGCAGCCGCGGGGGGGGAGGGAACACTGAAGCTTTCTTT
TRBJ1-3,TRBD1,.,TRBV30,CAWSGTGPGNTIYF,TGTGCCTGGAGTGGGACAGGGCCTGGAAACACCATATATTTT
TRBJ1-5,.,.,TRBV28,CASSFRQPQHF,TGTGCCAGCAGTTTCCGTCAGCCCCAGCATTTT
TRBJ1-6,.,medium-sized,TRBV4-1,CASSHNNSPLHF,TGCGCCAGCAGCCACAATAATTCACCCCTCCACTTT
TRBJ1-2,.,.,TRBV11-3,CASSLSRGGNYGYTF,TGTGCCAGCAGCCTAAGCCGGGGGGGAAACTATGGCTACACCTTC
TRBJ1-3,.,.,TRBV7-3,CASSLTSQAGNTIYF,TGTGCCAGCAGCTTAACTTCACAAGCTGGAAACACCATATATTTT
TRBJ2-5,.,.,TRBV9,CASSPTGRGGRKETQYF,TGTGCCAGCAGTCCTACGGGGAGGGGGGGCCGCAAGGAGACCCAGTACTTC
TRBJ2-1,TRBD2,.,TRBV28,CASSTSGGEQFF,TGTGCCAGCAGTACTAGCGGGGGGGAGCAGTTCTTC
TRBJ2-3,TRBD1,.,TRBV3-1/TRBV3-2,CASRTGDDTQYF,TGTGCCAGTCGCACAGGGGACGATACGCAGTATTTT
TRBJ2-2,.,few,TRBV6-5,CATHPGQISPGELFF,TGTGCCACCCACCCGGGACAAATTTCCCCCGGGGAGCTGTTTTTT
TRBJ2-3,.,.,TRBV30,CAWSVNRGTDTQYF,TGTGCCTGGAGTGTAAACAGGGGCACAGATACGCAGTATTTT
TRBJ2-6,.,once,TRBV12-5,CASGLIFRNRAGANVLTF,TGTGCTAGTGGTTTGATATTTAGGAACAGGGCTGGGGCCAACGTCCTGACTTTC
TRBJ2-7,.,.,TRBV6-2/TRBV6-3,CASSTNRASYEQYF,TGTGCCAGCAGTACCAACAGGGCCTCCTACGAGCAGTACTTC
TRBJ2-6,.,.,TRBV11-2,CASSSRPRGAGANVLTF,TGTGCCAGCAGCTCCCGTCCCCGGGGGGCCGGGGCCAACGTCCTGACTTTC
TRBJ2-7,TRBD2,.,TRBV13,CASTYGSGGSYEQYF,TGTGCCAGCACCTACGGTAGCGGGGGGTCCTACGAGCAGTACTTC
TRBJ1-5,.,.,TRBV27,CASSLQGQPQHF,TGTGCCAGCAGTTTACAGGGTCAGCCCCAGCATTTT
TRBJ1-1,.,.,TRBV6-2/TRBV6-3,CASSLTPGGTEAFF,TGTGCCAGCAGTTTGACCCCCGGGGGCACTGAAGCTTTCTTT